This TCR beta chain was recorded in a study of identical twins. This clonotype was seen a handful of times. Its target is not known. Everyone who donated was a healthy Caucasian. Study observations and caveats: The study found excess low generation probability among twin-shared out-of-frame alpha sequences. Rather than following the same donors, the conclusions depended on cross-sectional statistical analysis. Monozygotic twin pairs showed more out-of-frame TCR alpha sharing than models estimated.

TCRdb itself ran the 5' RACE reads through MiXCR, one entry per CDR3 protein. The data show roughly 470,000 distinct CDR3 sequences, with roughly 13% seen just once and more than 0.8% held by the top ten. Separately, the same data were catalogued under a study of yellow fever vaccine responses in identical twins.

This TCR came from a young woman in good health. The source material was CD4+ T cells sorted from blood.

The CDR3 bases are TGTGCCAGCAGTTTAGGTCGCGGGAGGGCCAACTACGAGCAGTACTTC. Residues: CASSLGRGRANYEQYF. This chain joins TRBV28 and TRBJ2-7; 9 nucleotides line up with TRBD2. This CDR3 region has 16 residues. Germline V gene data show CDR1 as MDHEN and CDR2 as SYDVKM. With V trimmed by 2 bases and J by 3 bases, 8 bases remained unmatched. The variable domain in full, with the rest retrieved from reference TRBV28 and TRBJ2-7, is DVKVTQSSRYLVKRTGEKVFLECVQDMDHENMFWYRQDPGLGLRLIYFSYDVKMKEKGDIPEGYSVSREKKERFSLILESASTNQTSMYLCASSLGRGRANYEQYFGPGTRLTVT.